This T cell receptor (beta chain) was retrieved from a study of blood T cell repertoires in COVID-19. Study details: Researchers got acute and convalescent COVID-19 samples from the United States, Italy and Spain. In each case, the material was cDNA or gDNA derived from T cells, B-cell-depleted T cells, or PBMCs.

The CDR3 loop spans 15 amino acids. Germline CDR1 reads LGHDT; CDR2 reads YNNKEL (reference sequence). V dropped 0 bases and J dropped 10; count of bases not matched to a gene: 4. This clone was counted once. Under the authors' procedure: Estimation of nucleated cell counts relied on the amplification of reference gene primers. TCRdb keeps only in-frame clones here, not all; method: immunoSEQ multiplex PCR. V, J and clone size reflect that table, while D and trimming were determined from the DNA. The sample shows 75,000 to 95,000 clones, approximately 91% of them seen only once. This TCR derives from a man aged 55 to 70 with acute or convalescent COVID-19. V gene TRBV3-1 (or the pseudogene TRBV3-2) combines with J gene TRBJ1-6, with 9 bases aligning to TRBD1. The sequencing input was peripheral blood. Written as DNA, the CDR3 is TGTGCCAGCAGCCAAGAAACAGGGGGCATGTCACCCCTCCACTTT. It codes for CASSQETGGMSPLHF.